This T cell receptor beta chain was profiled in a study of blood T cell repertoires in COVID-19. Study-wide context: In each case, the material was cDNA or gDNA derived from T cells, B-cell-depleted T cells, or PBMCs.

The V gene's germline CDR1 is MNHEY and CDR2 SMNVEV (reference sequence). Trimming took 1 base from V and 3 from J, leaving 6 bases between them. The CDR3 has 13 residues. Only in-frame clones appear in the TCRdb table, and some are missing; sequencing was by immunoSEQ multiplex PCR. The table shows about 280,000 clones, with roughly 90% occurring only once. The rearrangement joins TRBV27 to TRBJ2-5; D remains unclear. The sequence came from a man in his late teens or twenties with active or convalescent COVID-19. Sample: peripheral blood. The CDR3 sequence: CASSLFVKETQYF. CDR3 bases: TGTGCCAGCAGTTTATTCGTAAAAGAGACCCAGTACTTC.